A selection of T cell receptor beta chains follows, all from one sample in a study of T cell responses to AZD1222 COVID-19 vaccine. Assay: immunoSEQ multiplex PCR; the TCRdb copy retains only in-frame clones and omits some. The sample holds about 170,000 clones, 90% seen once. This specimen was peripheral blood, taken on day 0 of AZD1222 vaccination. Receptors originate from an adult in good health. CDR3s include the opening cysteine and the closing phenylalanine or tryptophan. D genes are given only for firm matches. Expanded clones get a size class; other rows say once, few or many, or leave the size out.

>NA|TRBV12-5|TRBJ1-2|TRBD1
CASGPGQGSSVYTF
TGTGCTAGTGGTCCCGGACAGGGAAGTTCCGTCTACACCTTC
>NA|TRBV11-3|TRBJ2-1|TRBD2
CASSLESSGGANEQFF
TGTGCCAGCAGCTTAGAGAGTAGCGGGGGGGCAAATGAGCAGTTCTTC
>once|TRBV9|TRBJ1-3|NA
CASSVDSPGNTIYF
TGTGCCAGCAGCGTAGACTCTCCCGGAAACACCATATATTTT
>NA|TRBV10-3|TRBJ1-6|NA
CAISDRDLGDSPLHF
TGTGCCATAAGTGATCGGGACCTCGGGGATTCACCCCTCCACTTT
>NA|TRBV6-5|TRBJ2-3|NA
CASSYTGAITDTQYF
TGTGCCAGCAGTTACACCGGGGCTATCACAGATACGCAGTATTTT
>NA|TRBV20-1|TRBJ1-4|TRBD1
CSASTRGRSEKLFF
TGCAGTGCGAGTACCAGGGGGCGAAGTGAAAAACTGTTTTTT
>NA|TRBV19|TRBJ2-7|TRBD2
CASSIGRENEQYF
TGTGCCAGTAGTATTGGGAGGGAAAACGAGCAGTACTTC
>once|TRBV7-8|TRBJ1-3|NA
CASSSVRITGNTIYF
TGTGCCAGCAGCTCCGTGAGAATAACTGGAAACACCATATATTTT
>once|TRBV7-9|TRBJ2-5|NA
CASSWGDTQETQYF
TGTGCCAGCAGCTGGGGGGACACCCAAGAGACCCAGTACTTC
>NA|TRBV7-9|TRBJ1-3|TRBD1
CASSLAVQGAPGNTIYF
TGTGCCAGCAGCTTAGCGGTGCAGGGGGCCCCTGGAAACACCATATATTTT
>NA|TRBV20-1|TRBJ1-5|TRBD1
CSASSGGNQPQHF
TGCAGTGCTAGTTCAGGGGGAAATCAGCCCCAGCATTTT
>NA|TRBV27|TRBJ2-4|NA
CASSLSGKNIQYF
TGTGCCAGCAGTCTGAGCGGAAAAAACATTCAGTACTTC